A selection of T cell receptor beta chains follows, all from one sample in a study of T cell responses to AZD1222 COVID-19 vaccine. Assay used: immunoSEQ multiplex PCR; TCRdb lists only in-frame clones, some missing. Of 130,000 to 150,000 clones listed, roughly 90% are singletons. Sequencing used peripheral blood, obtained 28 days after the second AZD1222 dose. The receptors stem from an adult who received the AZD1222 COVID-19 vaccine. Each CDR3 is given with its conserved first and last residue. A D gene is named only where the DNA matches it firmly. Only part of the rows carry a size: once, few, many, or a class if the clone is expanded.

size	D	V	length	J	CDR3	DNA
once	-	TRBV5-1	15	TRBJ1-3	CASSLGPAVGNTIYF	TGCGCCAGCAGCTTGGGGCCAGCGGTGGGAAACACCATATATTTT
-	TRBD1	TRBV30	13	TRBJ1-1	CAGQGMVNTEAFF	TGTGCCGGACAGGGAATGGTGAACACTGAAGCTTTCTTT
-	-	TRBV5-1	14	TRBJ1-3	CASSVREFGNTIYF	TGCGCCAGCAGTGTAAGGGAATTCGGAAACACCATATATTTT
-	-	TRBV5-1	15	TRBJ1-5	CASSLGGLDNQPQHF	TGCGCCAGCAGCTTGGGCGGTTTAGACAATCAGCCCCAGCATTTT
-	-	TRBV12-3/TRBV12-4	13	TRBJ1-1	CASSSQGTTEAFF	TGTGCCAGCAGTTCACAGGGTACCACTGAAGCTTTCTTT
-	TRBD1	TRBV7-2	15	TRBJ1-5	CASSLKTGPEQPQHF	TGTGCCAGCAGCCTCAAGACAGGGCCTGAACAGCCCCAGCATTTT
once	-	TRBV14	14	TRBJ2-2	CASSKQQNTGELFF	TGTGCCAGCAGTAAACAGCAGAACACCGGGGAGCTGTTTTTT
-	-	TRBV3-1/TRBV3-2	15	TRBJ2-3	CASSLWTKGTDTQYF	TGTGCCAGCAGCCTATGGACTAAAGGCACAGATACGCAGTATTTT
-	-	TRBV7-2	15	TRBJ1-2	CASSLARGGYDGYTF	TGTGCCAGCAGCTTAGCGCGGGGGGGGTACGATGGCTACACCTTC
once	TRBD2	TRBV15	16	TRBJ2-1	CATSRGGTSGSDEQFF	TGTGCCACCAGCAGAGGGGGGACTAGCGGGAGTGATGAGCAGTTCTTC
-	-	TRBV19	15	TRBJ1-6	CASSRSGRVNSPLHF	TGTGCCAGTAGTAGGAGTGGGAGGGTTAATTCACCCCTCCACTTT
-	-	TRBV6-4	15	TRBJ2-1	CASSAKSGTFNEQFF	TGTGCCAGCAGTGCCAAATCCGGGACTTTTAATGAGCAGTTCTTC
few	TRBD1	TRBV4-1	15	TRBJ1-1	CASSLQGAGYTEAFF	TGCGCCAGCAGCTTACAGGGGGCAGGGTACACTGAAGCTTTCTTT
-	TRBD2	TRBV30	14	TRBJ2-1	CAWDREGTYNEQFF	TGTGCCTGGGATCGGGAGGGGACCTACAATGAGCAGTTCTTC
-	-	TRBV5-6	14	TRBJ1-2	CASSLGGGVGGYTF	TGTGCCAGCAGCTTAGGGGGAGGTGTCGGAGGCTACACCTTC
-	TRBD2	TRBV18	17	TRBJ2-1	CASSPVSLAGKENEQFF	TGTGCCAGCTCACCAGTGAGCCTAGCGGGAAAGGAGAATGAGCAGTTCTTC
-	TRBD2	TRBV9	15	TRBJ2-7	CASSPGGGQFYEQYF	TGTGCCAGCAGCCCCGGGGGGGGGCAGTTCTACGAGCAGTACTTC
-	TRBD1	TRBV11-2	13	TRBJ1-1	CASSPNRGTEAFF	TGTGCCAGCAGCCCTAACAGGGGCACTGAAGCTTTCTTT
-	-	TRBV11-2	14	TRBJ2-7	CASSFQGSSYEQYF	TGTGCCAGCAGCTTTCAGGGGAGCTCCTACGAGCAGTACTTC
-	-	TRBV7-9	15	TRBJ1-3	CASSSTDRNGNTIYF	TGTGCCAGCAGCTCGACAGACAGGAACGGTAACACCATATATTTT
-	TRBD1	TRBV11-2	14	TRBJ1-1	CASRLTGGMGEAFF	TGTGCCAGCAGACTAACAGGGGGCATGGGGGAAGCTTTCTTT
-	TRBD1	TRBV20-1	13	TRBJ1-2	CSASGQGRRGYTF	TGCAGTGCTAGTGGACAGGGGAGAAGGGGCTACACCTTC
-	TRBD1	TRBV19	14	TRBJ1-1	CASSIHRGFTEAFF	TGTGCCAGTAGTATACACAGGGGGTTCACTGAAGCTTTCTTT
-	-	TRBV19	16	TRBJ1-5	CASTPWTAYSNQPQHF	TGTGCCAGCACACCCTGGACAGCGTATAGCAATCAGCCCCAGCATTTT
few	TRBD2	TRBV19	15	TRBJ2-1	CASRPLAGGYNEQFF	TGTGCCAGTAGACCTCTAGCGGGGGGCTACAATGAGCAGTTCTTC
-	-	TRBV2	12	TRBJ1-5	CASRKGNQPQHF	TGTGCCAGCAGGAAGGGGAATCAGCCCCAGCATTTT
-	TRBD2	TRBV4-2	15	TRBJ2-7	CASSQTSGGVGEQYF	TGTGCCAGCAGCCAGACTAGCGGGGGGGTCGGTGAGCAGTACTTC
-	-	TRBV5-1	14	TRBJ1-3	CASQGPQGGNTIYF	TGCGCCAGCCAAGGGCCACAGGGAGGAAACACCATATATTTT
-	-	TRBV7-9	16	TRBJ1-4	CASSLGTIATNEKLFF	TGTGCCAGCAGCTTGGGGACAATTGCAACTAATGAAAAACTGTTTTTT
few	-	TRBV9	15	TRBJ1-6	CASSVGPSPNSPLHF	TGTGCCAGCAGCGTAGGTCCCAGCCCTAATTCACCCCTCCACTTT
once	-	TRBV6-5	13	TRBJ1-2	CASRNRESYGYTF	TGTGCCAGCAGAAACAGGGAGTCCTATGGCTACACCTTC
-	TRBD2	TRBV24-1	14	TRBJ2-7	CATWGLAGVYEQYF	TGTGCCACCTGGGGGCTAGCGGGAGTCTACGAGCAGTACTTC
-	TRBD1	TRBV6-5	15	TRBJ2-7	CASSYDRQGSYEQYF	TGTGCCAGCAGTTACGATCGACAGGGCTCCTACGAGCAGTACTTC
-	-	TRBV29-1	15	TRBJ1-1	CSVDKATRVGTEAFF	TGCAGCGTTGACAAAGCGACACGGGTGGGCACTGAAGCTTTCTTT
once	TRBD1	TRBV6-5	14	TRBJ1-5	CASSLTGPHQPQHF	TGTGCCAGCAGTCTGACAGGGCCGCATCAGCCCCAGCATTTT
-	-	TRBV7-8	15	TRBJ1-5	CASSLMRGSNQPQHF	TGTGCCAGCAGCTTAATGAGAGGTTCCAATCAGCCCCAGCATTTT
-	TRBD1	TRBV5-1	15	TRBJ1-3	CASSKGQGSGNTIYF	TGCGCCAGCAGCAAGGGACAGGGCTCTGGAAACACCATATATTTT
-	TRBD2	TRBV7-2	18	TRBJ2-3	CASSTGLAGGVSTDTQYF	TGTGCCAGCAGCACGGGACTAGCGGGAGGGGTAAGCACAGATACGCAGTATTTT
-	TRBD1	TRBV6-5	15	TRBJ1-2	CASKKTGEANYGYTF	TGTGCCAGCAAAAAAACAGGGGAGGCTAACTATGGCTACACCTTC
-	TRBD2	TRBV19	15	TRBJ2-1	CASTSLAGGGNEQFF	TGTGCCAGTACGTCACTAGCGGGAGGAGGCAATGAGCAGTTCTTC
once	-	TRBV6-5	12	TRBJ2-7	CASSKPGVEQYF	TGTGCCAGCAGTAAACCAGGGGTTGAGCAGTACTTC
-	TRBD2	TRBV19	16	TRBJ2-3	CASRVTSGKGTDTQYF	TGTGCCAGTAGGGTGACTAGCGGGAAAGGCACAGATACGCAGTATTTT